The 31 T cell receptor beta chains below all came from one sample that was sequenced in a study of blood T cell repertoires in COVID-19. Clones were read by immunoSEQ multiplex PCR, and TCRdb kept only the in-frame ones, dropping some. This table has over 350,000 clones, 88% appearing once. Sequencing input: PBMCs or T cells enriched from blood (not recorded which). These receptors originate from a woman younger than 35 who had recovered from COVID-19.

The CDR3 loop reads CASSLVSVSVNYGYTF. CDR3 in DNA: TGTGCCAGCAGCTTAGTATCGGTATCGGTTAACTATGGCTACACCTTC. V usage is TRBV7-2 and J usage is TRBJ1-2; D not certain. Germline V gives CDR1 SGHTA, CDR2 FQGNSA. The CDR3 is 16 residues long. V was pared by 1 base and J by 1 base, with 13 bases between. Full variable domain (remainder filled in from reference TRBV7-2 and TRBJ1-2): GAGVSQSPSNKVTEKGKDVELRCDPISGHTALYWYRQSLGQGLEFLIYFQGNSAPDKSGLPSDRFSAERTGGSVSTLTIQRTQQEDSAVYLCASSLVSVSVNYGYTFGSGTRLTVV.

This chain joins TRBV5-4 and TRBJ1-3, with unresolved D. This CDR3 is 14 amino acids long. Germline CDR1 is SGHNT and CDR2 is YYREEE (reference sequence). V lost 4 bases to trimming and J lost 8 bases, with 16 bases between them. CDR3 loop: CASSAGRVGDTIYF. CDR3 in DNA: TGTGCCAGCAGCGCCGGGAGGGTTGGGGACACCATATATTTT.

This chain connects TRBV9 to TRBJ2-3; TRBD1 is a possible D gene (5 bases). This CDR3 has 17 amino acids. Looked up from germline, CDR1 is SGDLS and CDR2 is YYNGEE. Trimming shortened V by 3 bases and J by 4 bases, and 21 bases separated the two germline ends. The CDR3 region is CASSDPRGGKVSDTQYF. In nucleotides, the CDR3 is TGTGCCAGCAGCGACCCAAGGGGCGGAAAGGTCTCAGATACGCAGTATTTT. Full variable domain (missing parts from reference TRBV9 and TRBJ2-3): DSGVTQTPKHLITATGQRVTLRCSPRSGDLSVYWYQQSLDQGLQFLIQYYNGEERAKGNILERFSAQQFPDLHSELNLSSLELGDSALYFCASSDPRGGKVSDTQYFGPGTRLTVL.

The CDR3 nucleotides are TGTGCCAGCAGCTTGGGACCGACTAGCGGGGATTACAATGAGCAGTTCTTC. It is translated as CASSLGPTSGDYNEQFF. The chain uses TRBV5-6 and TRBJ2-1; 11 bases are shared with TRBD2. CDR3 length: 17 amino acids. Germline trimming cut 0 bases from V and 4 bases from J; bases unmatched to any gene: 6. Germline V lookup: CDR1 SGHDT, CDR2 YYEEEE.

As regards this clone: Within the sample, other DNA sequences also encode this same CDR3. The chain recombines TRBV30 with TRBJ2-1, with 8 nucleotides matching TRBD2. Germline V lookup: CDR1 GTSNPN, CDR2 SVGIG (reference sequence). The junction had 4 bases not matched to a gene; V was cut back by 3 bases and J by 3 bases. This CDR3 comprises 14 residues. The DNA for the CDR3 is TGTGCCTGGAGCTCGGGGGGGGACTACAATGAGCAGTTCTTC. It translates to CAWSSGGDYNEQFF.

The V gene is TRBV4-1, the J gene TRBJ2-3; possible D gene TRBD1, 6 bases. The CDR3 covers 14 residues. Germline V gene data show CDR1 as MGHRA and CDR2 as YSYEKL. The germline V and J ends were trimmed by 2 bases and 4 bases, with 10 bases remaining between them. CDR3 DNA: TGCGCCAGCAGCCAATCGGACAGTGCAGATACGCAGTATTTT. Translation: CASSQSDSADTQYF.

The chain is built from TRBV10-3 and TRBJ2-5, with 8 bases matching TRBD1. Trimming took 4 bases from V and 5 from J; bases not matched to a gene: 9. CDR1 ENHRY and CDR2 SYGVKD come from the germline V gene. The CDR3 is 15 residues long. This CDR3 reads CAISGDRGGGETQYF. The CDR3 DNA sequence: TGTGCCATCAGTGGCGACAGGGGCGGAGGGGAGACCCAGTACTTC.

Only a few counts were recorded for this clone. The chain recombines TRBV7-3 with TRBJ2-2, with 9 nucleotides matching TRBD1. With V trimmed by 5 bases and J by 2 bases, 3 bases remained unmatched. This CDR3 has 15 residues. Per the germline V gene, CDR1 is SGHTA and CDR2 is FQGTGA. The CDR3: CASSPGQGNTGELFF. CDR3 DNA: TGTGCCAGCAGCCCGGGACAGGGAAACACCGGGGAGCTGTTTTTT.

The V call is TRBV24-1, the J call TRBJ2-5; 9 bases map to TRBD1. V gave up 1 base and J gave up 14 bases; unmatched junction bases: 7. The germline gives CDR1 KGHDR, CDR2 SFDVKD. CDR3 length: 13 residues. CDR3: CATSDLPDRGLYF. In nucleotides, the CDR3 is TGTGCCACCAGTGATTTACCGGACAGGGGTTTATACTTC.

The V and J genes are TRBV4-2 and TRBJ1-5; TRBD1 aligns across 7 bases. Per the germline V gene, CDR1 is LGHNA and CDR2 is YNFKEQ. The CDR3 has 15 residues. The J segment lost 4 bases and the V segment lost 1 base, leaving 4 bases of the junction unmatched. The CDR3 region is CASSQGAGGNQPQHF. The CDR3 DNA reads TGTGCCAGCAGCCAAGGGGCAGGGGGTAATCAGCCCCAGCATTTT.

The CDR3 DNA follows: TGTGCCAGCAGTCGACAGAATTATAATTCACCCCTCCACTTT. This codes for CASSRQNYNSPLHF. The chain links TRBV2 to TRBJ1-6, with TRBD1 as a possible D gene (5 bases). Germline CDR1 reads SNHLY; CDR2 reads FYNNEI. The V and J ends lost 5 bases and 4 bases respectively, with 9 bases between them. CDR3 length: 14 residues.

The V gene is TRBV4-1, the J gene TRBJ1-6, with 9 bases that match TRBD1. Per germline, CDR1 MGHRA and CDR2 YSYEKL. CDR3 length: 15 amino acids. V shed 3 bases, J shed 7 bases, and the junction held 4 bases outside the gene matches. The CDR3 nucleotides read TGCGCCAGCAGCCAGGGACAGGGCCCAAATTCACCCCTCCACTTT. Translated, it gives CASSQGQGPNSPLHF.

The chain employs TRBV18 and TRBJ1-1; no clear D. The CDR3 runs to 15 residues. Deletions cut 1 base from V and 1 base from J, with 10 bases between. CDR1 and CDR2 from the germline V gene are KGHSH and LQKENI. This CDR3 is CASSPLAGANTEAFF. In DNA, the CDR3 is TGTGCCAGCTCACCACTGGCGGGAGCGAACACTGAAGCTTTCTTT.

The chain carries TRBV11-1 and TRBJ1-6, with TRBD1 matching 7 bases. V lost 5 bases to trimming and J lost 7 bases; unmatched junction nucleotides: 11. Germline-derived CDR1 and CDR2 are SGHAT and FQDESV (reference sequence). The CDR3 is made up of 16 amino acids. CDR3 region: CASSQERQGRNSPLHF. The CDR3 bases are TGTGCCAGCAGCCAGGAGAGACAGGGCAGAAATTCACCCCTCCACTTT.

The J gene is TRBJ1-5, the V gene TRBV24-1, with 7 bases matching TRBD1. With 3 bases clipped from V and 7 bases from J, the junction kept 14 bases outside the gene matches. The CDR3 totals 17 residues. Looked up from germline, CDR1 is KGHDR and CDR2 is SFDVKD. The CDR3 loop is CATSDASGTEDGQPQHF. DNA of the CDR3: TGTGCCACCAGTGATGCCTCCGGGACAGAAGACGGCCAGCCCCAGCATTTT.

On this clone itself: Additional DNA sequences in this sample encode the identical CDR3. The DNA of the CDR3 is TGTGCCAGCAGCCTAAGAGAGAACACTGAAGCTTTCTTT. It translates to CASSLRENTEAFF. This chain connects TRBV27 to TRBJ1-1; D not certain. Trimming removed 6 bases at V and 1 base at J, with 9 bases between. The CDR3 is made up of 13 amino acids. Germline CDR1 reads MNHEY; CDR2 reads SMNVEV (reference sequence).

V is TRBV6-1 and J is TRBJ2-1, with D possibly TRBD2 on 5 matching bases. The CDR3 runs 12 residues. V shed 0 bases and J shed 8 bases, with 5 bases lying between them. Germline V gives CDR1 MNHNS, CDR2 SASEGT. CDR3 loop: CASSEAGDEQFF. The CDR3 nucleotides read TGTGCCAGCAGTGAAGCCGGGGATGAGCAGTTCTTC.

The chain employs TRBV7-2 and TRBJ1-4; D unresolved. V lost 1 base, J lost 1 base, and 7 bases lay in between. In germline, CDR1 is SGHTA, CDR2 FQGNSA. This CDR3 has 15 amino acids. The CDR3 here is CASSLDTKTNEKLFF. CDR3 DNA sequence: TGTGCCAGCAGCTTAGACACCAAAACTAATGAAAAACTGTTTTTT.

The chain links TRBV10-3 to TRBJ1-1; the D gene is possibly TRBD1 (6 bases). The CDR3 is made up of 12 amino acids. CDR1 is ENHRY and CDR2 is SYGVKD in the germline V gene. V was pared by 10 bases and J by 0 bases, with 9 bases between. The CDR3 sequence: CATRGLNTEAFF. CDR3 bases: TGTGCCACCAGGGGCCTGAACACTGAAGCTTTCTTT.

The chain carries TRBV5-8 and TRBJ1-1, with 8 bases matching TRBD1. With 2 bases clipped from V and 1 base from J, the junction kept 4 bases outside the gene matches. Germline V gene sequence: CDR1 SGHTS, CDR2 YDEGEE. The CDR3 sequence is 15 residues long. The chain's CDR3 is CASSLRTGGNTEAFF. CDR3 DNA sequence: TGTGCCAGCAGCTTAAGAACAGGGGGGAACACTGAAGCTTTCTTT.

The genes are TRBV5-1 and TRBJ1-4, with D perhaps TRBD1 (5 bases). The CDR3 has 16 residues. The ends were cut back, 3 bases at V and 2 bases at J, with 14 bases in the middle. From germline, CDR1 is SGHRS and CDR2 YFSETQ. DNA of the CDR3: TGCGCCAGCAGCTCCGGGGGGATGAGGACTAATGAAAAACTGTTTTTT. Its translation is CASSSGGMRTNEKLFF.

The chain uses TRBV6-7 and TRBJ1-5, with a weak D call TRBD1 (5 bases). TRBV6-7 is labeled an ORF, and its function is uncertain. The CDR3 loop spans 14 amino acids. Between the trimmed V and J ends, which lost 7 bases and 5 bases, there was a span of 15 bases. CDR3 sequence: CASTRGRADQPQHF. DNA for the CDR3: TGTGCCAGCACCCGGGGGAGGGCAGATCAGCCCCAGCATTTT.

The genes are TRBV6-2 or TRBV6-3 and TRBJ2-2; the match to TRBD1 covers 8 bases. Germline V CDR1 and CDR2: MNHEY, SVGEGT. The trim removed 8 bases at V and 9 bases at J, leaving 8 bases unmatched. The CDR3 length is 13 residues. The CDR3 region is CASGSGGGRELFF. In DNA form, the CDR3 reads TGTGCCAGCGGTTCAGGGGGCGGCCGGGAGCTGTTTTTT.

The chain combines TRBV9 with TRBJ1-3; the match to TRBD1 covers 12 bases. The CDR3 is made up of 18 amino acids. The ends lost 4 bases at V and 0 bases at J; junction bases unmatched: 8. Germline V lookup: CDR1 SGDLS, CDR2 YYNGEE. The CDR3 protein is CASSLRVGQGASGNTIYF. CDR3 nucleotide sequence: TGTGCCAGCAGCCTGCGAGTGGGACAGGGGGCCTCTGGAAACACCATATATTTT.

The rearrangement joins TRBV5-6 to TRBJ2-7, with 8 bases that match TRBD1. CDR1 SGHDT and CDR2 YYEEEE come from the germline V gene. CDR3 size: 15 residues. Trimming cost V 0 bases and J 0 bases; bases outside gene matches: 2. For the CDR3, the DNA is TGTGCCAGCAGCTTGGAGGGGACAGGCTCCTACGAGCAGTACTTC. Its protein is CASSLEGTGSYEQYF.

CDR3 in amino acids: CASRDLQGIAGELFF. CDR3 nucleotide sequence: TGTGCCAGTAGGGATCTACAGGGTATCGCCGGGGAGCTGTTTTTT. This chain uses TRBV19 with TRBJ2-2, with D possibly matching TRBD1 (6 bases). Deletions cut 6 bases from V and 6 bases from J, with 17 bases between. Germline loops: CDR1 LNHDA, CDR2 SQIVND (reference sequence). The CDR3 is 15 residues long.

This chain connects TRBV18 to TRBJ1-2; 7 nucleotides agree with TRBD1. V shed 4 bases, J shed 0 bases, and the junction held 2 bases outside the gene matches. Germline-derived CDR1 and CDR2 are KGHSH and LQKENI. This CDR3 is 14 amino acids long. DNA for the CDR3: TGTGCCAGCTCACTCGACAGGGCTAACTATGGCTACACCTTC. Its protein is CASSLDRANYGYTF.

This clone has only one observation. The V gene is TRBV4-1, the J gene TRBJ2-5, with a weak D call TRBD1 (5 bases). The germline V gene has CDR1 MGHRA and CDR2 YSYEKL. The length of the CDR3 is 15 residues. V was cut by 1 base and J by 5 bases, with 14 bases left in between. The CDR3 coding sequence is TGCGCCAGCAGCCAAGGTTTTGCAGGGCCGGAGACCCAGTACTTC. This codes for CASSQGFAGPETQYF.

The CDR3: CAWSGLTEAFF. CDR3 nucleotides: TGTGCCTGGAGTGGACTAACTGAAGCTTTCTTT. The chain employs TRBV30 and TRBJ1-1; D not certain. V lost 1 base and J lost 5, with 5 bases in between. This CDR3 is built from 11 residues. Germline CDR1 is GTSNPN and CDR2 is SVGIG (reference sequence).

This rearrangement joins TRBV6-4 to TRBJ2-1, with D perhaps matching TRBD2 (7 bases). V dropped 8 bases and J dropped 7 bases, with 24 bases sitting between them. The CDR3 contains 16 residues. Germline assignment: CDR1 MRHNA and CDR2 SNTAGT. The CDR3 loop is CASPVLRGGVLNEQFF. DNA for the CDR3: TGTGCCAGCCCGGTTCTCAGAGGGGGGGTATTAAATGAGCAGTTCTTC.

The table lists this clone with a count of one. The gene calls are TRBV15 and TRBJ1-2, with TRBD1 as a possible D gene (5 bases). Trimming pared 5 bases from V and 2 bases from J, leaving 9 bases between. The CDR3 totals 13 residues. Germline V CDR1 and CDR2: LNHNV, YYDKDF (reference sequence). The CDR3 nucleotides read TGTGCCACCAGCCCCGGGGGGAACTATGGCTACACCTTC. Translation gives CATSPGGNYGYTF.